The rows below give T cell receptor beta chains drawn from one sample of a study of T cell repertoires in cytomegalovirus infection. In TCRdb, the reads were re-called with MiXCR into one record per CDR3 protein. Among approximately 100,000 distinct CDR3 sequences, under 45% were seen once, and the ten largest hold about two thirds. These receptors have no known antigen. This specimen consisted of CD8+ T cells from cultured PBMCs, obtained from culture after CMV antigen stimulation. These receptor sequences come from a human donor in good health (CMV status not recorded). Some clones in this sample may be carry-over from other donors' samples. Both conserved end residues are part of each CDR3. D genes are given only for firm matches. Rows give clone size only sometimes, using once, few, many, or a class for an expanded clone.

j_call d_call clone_size v_call cdr3_nt cdr3_aa
TRBJ2-5 - - TRBV2 TGTGACAGCAGTGCTACGGACAGCCAAGAGACCCAGTACTTC CDSSATDSQETQYF
TRBJ2-7 - - TRBV7-8 TGTGCCAGCAGCTCGGAGGACAGCGGGTACTACGAGCAGTACTTC CASSSEDSGYYEQYF
TRBJ2-1 - few TRBV7-9 TGTGCCAGCAGCCTCGAAGGGCAGGGATCCAGTTCTTTAATCTACAATGAGCAGTTCTTC CASSLEGQGSSSLIYNEQFF
TRBJ2-6 - - TRBV5-4 TGTGCCAGCAGCTTGGAGGGGGGTCTCGTCGGCGGGGCCAACGTCCTGACTTTC CASSLEGGLVGGANVLTF
TRBJ1-4 - - TRBV19 TGTGCCAGTAAGGATGCAACTAATGAAAAACTGTTTTTT CASKDATNEKLFF
TRBJ2-3 TRBD2 - TRBV5-1 TGCGCCAGCGCCTCCGGGGACTACACAGATACGCAGTATTTT CASASGDYTDTQYF
TRBJ2-3 - - TRBV7-3 TGTGCCAGCAGCTTACAGGGGGGATCAGATACGCAGTATTTT CASSLQGGSDTQYF
TRBJ1-5 TRBD1 many TRBV28 TGTGCCAGCAGTCCGGGACAGGGGAGCAATCAGCCCCAGCATTTT CASSPGQGSNQPQHF
TRBJ2-7 - - TRBV12-5 TGTGCTAGTGGTGCCCCGATGAGGGCCTACGAGCAGTACTTC CASGAPMRAYEQYF
TRBJ2-7 - once TRBV5-5 TGTGCCAGCAGCCACAACAGGGACTACGAGCAGTACTTC CASSHNRDYEQYF
TRBJ2-7 TRBD1 many TRBV19 TGTGCCAGTAGCCCGGACAGGCCTTACTACGAGCAGTACTTC CASSPDRPYYEQYF
TRBJ1-1 - - TRBV10-2 TGCGCCAGCAGAGGCGGTTTTGGGCACACTGAAGCTTTCTTT CASRGGFGHTEAFF
TRBJ2-3 TRBD2 many TRBV24-1 TGTGCCACCAGTGATCCCCCTGGCGGGGGGAACGCAGATACGCAGTATTTT CATSDPPGGGNADTQYF
TRBJ2-7 - - TRBV19 TGTGCCAGTAGTATAGGTGGCTCGACCTACGAGCAGTACTTC CASSIGGSTYEQYF
TRBJ1-2 TRBD1 once TRBV12-3/TRBV12-4 TGTGCCAGCAGTTCGGTAGGGACAGGGGTCCCCTATGGCTACACCTTC CASSSVGTGVPYGYTF
TRBJ2-3 TRBD2 - TRBV9 TGTGCCAGCAGCGTAGATAAGCGGGGAGTCACAGATACGCAGTATTTT CASSVDKRGVTDTQYF
TRBJ1-1 - few TRBV7-3 TGTGCCAGCAGCTTGACATTTAACACTGAAGCTTTCTTT CASSLTFNTEAFF
TRBJ2-3 - - TRBV12-3/TRBV12-4 TGTGCCAGCACCGAGGGGCAGGGGTACACAGATACGCAGTATTTT CASTEGQGYTDTQYF
TRBJ2-1 TRBD2 - TRBV28 TGTGCCAGCAGTTCCCTATCACTAGCGGGGGGCTACAATGAGCAGTTCTTC CASSSLSLAGGYNEQFF
TRBJ2-5 TRBD2 - TRBV4-1 TGCGCCAGCAGCCAAGATCTAGCGGGGGGGGAGACCCAGTACTTC CASSQDLAGGETQYF
TRBJ2-3 - - TRBV7-6 TGTGCCAGCAGCTTATCCACAGATACGCAGTATTTT CASSLSTDTQYF
TRBJ2-7 - - TRBV14 TGTGCCAGCAGCCAAGTTGGCCGGTCAGACGAACGGGACGAGCAGTACTTC CASSQVGRSDERDEQYF
TRBJ2-4 - many TRBV7-8 TGTGCCAGCAGCTTATACGTTCGGTCACAGGGTGAAGCCAAAAACATTCAGTACTTC CASSLYVRSQGEAKNIQYF